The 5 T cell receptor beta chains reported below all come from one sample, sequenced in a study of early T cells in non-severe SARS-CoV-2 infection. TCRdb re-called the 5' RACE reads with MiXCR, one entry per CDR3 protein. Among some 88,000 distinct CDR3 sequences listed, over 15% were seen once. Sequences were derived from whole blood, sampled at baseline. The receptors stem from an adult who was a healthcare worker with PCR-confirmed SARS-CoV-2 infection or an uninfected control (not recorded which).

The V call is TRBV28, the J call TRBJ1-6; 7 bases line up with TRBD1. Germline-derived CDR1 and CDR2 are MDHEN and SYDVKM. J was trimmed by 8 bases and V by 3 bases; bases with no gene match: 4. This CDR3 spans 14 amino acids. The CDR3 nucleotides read TGTGCCAGCAGTTTTCAGGGGGGTTATTCACCCCTCCACTTT. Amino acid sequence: CASSFQGGYSPLHF.

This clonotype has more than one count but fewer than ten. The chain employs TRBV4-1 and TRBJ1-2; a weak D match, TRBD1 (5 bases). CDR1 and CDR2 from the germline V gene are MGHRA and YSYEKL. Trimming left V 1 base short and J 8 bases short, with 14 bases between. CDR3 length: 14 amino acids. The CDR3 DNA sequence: TGCGCCAGCAGCCAAGCTGAAGGGGCGGCCGGCTACACCTTC. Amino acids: CASSQAEGAAGYTF.

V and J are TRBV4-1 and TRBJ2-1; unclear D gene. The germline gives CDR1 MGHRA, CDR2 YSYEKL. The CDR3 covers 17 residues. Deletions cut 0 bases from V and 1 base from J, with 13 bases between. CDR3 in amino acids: CASSQELLGISYNEQFF. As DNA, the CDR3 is TGCGCCAGCAGCCAAGAATTATTGGGGATTTCCTACAATGAGCAGTTCTTC.

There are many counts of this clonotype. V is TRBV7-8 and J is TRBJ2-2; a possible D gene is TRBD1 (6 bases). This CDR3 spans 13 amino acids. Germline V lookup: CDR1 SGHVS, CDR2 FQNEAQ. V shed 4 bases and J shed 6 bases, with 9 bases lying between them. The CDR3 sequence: CASSSGVAGELFF. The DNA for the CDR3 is TGTGCCAGCAGCTCAGGGGTCGCCGGGGAGCTGTTTTTT.

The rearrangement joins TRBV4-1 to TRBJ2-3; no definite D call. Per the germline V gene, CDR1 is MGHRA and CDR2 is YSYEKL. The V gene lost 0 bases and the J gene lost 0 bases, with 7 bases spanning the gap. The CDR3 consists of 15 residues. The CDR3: CASSQDGQSTDTQYF. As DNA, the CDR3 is TGCGCCAGCAGCCAAGATGGGCAGAGCACAGATACGCAGTATTTT.